This T cell receptor (beta chain) emerged from a study of graft-versus-host responses after intestinal transplantation. Study-wide background: Grafts were multivisceral, liver-intestinal, or isolated intestinal. Anti-thymocyte globulin induction, then tacrolimus and steroids for 3 to 4 years, went to all recipients. Study-level points and caveats: GvH clones were found in recipient marrow; some appeared first in ileum or blood. GvH clone levels peaked in circulation, and this peak was associated with early post-transplant HvG declines.

CDR1 is MNHEY and CDR2 is SVGAGI in the germline V gene. This CDR3 region has 15 residues. The germline V and J ends were trimmed by 2 bases and 8 bases, with 16 bases remaining between them. With regard to this clone: No antigen is known for it.

Method: immunoSEQ multiplex PCR; TCRdb's copy keeps in-frame clones and lacks some. Of around 97,000 clones listed, 80% to 95% are singletons. The input for sequencing was unstimulated CD8+ T cells sorted from spleen or lymph node cells, taken before intestinal transplant. The chain recombines TRBV6-5 with TRBJ1-3; no definite D call. This TCR was sampled from a human donor who received an intestinal transplant. In DNA form, the CDR3 reads TGTGCCAGCAGTTACACTTCTGGGGTAGTAGACACCATATATTTT. Its translation: CASSYTSGVVDTIYF.